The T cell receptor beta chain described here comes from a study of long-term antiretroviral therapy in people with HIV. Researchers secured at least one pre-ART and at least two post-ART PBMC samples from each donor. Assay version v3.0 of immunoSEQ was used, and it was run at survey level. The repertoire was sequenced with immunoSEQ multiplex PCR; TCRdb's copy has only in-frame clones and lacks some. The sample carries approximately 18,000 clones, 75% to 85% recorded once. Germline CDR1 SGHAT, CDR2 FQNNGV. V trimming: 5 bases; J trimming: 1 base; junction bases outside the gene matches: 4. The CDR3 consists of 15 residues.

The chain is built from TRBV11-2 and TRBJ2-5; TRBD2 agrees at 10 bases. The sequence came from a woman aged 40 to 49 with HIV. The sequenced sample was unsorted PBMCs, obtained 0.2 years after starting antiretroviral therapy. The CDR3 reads CASSLAGVAQETQYF. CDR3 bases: TGTGCCAGCAGCCTAGCGGGAGTAGCCCAAGAGACCCAGTACTTC.